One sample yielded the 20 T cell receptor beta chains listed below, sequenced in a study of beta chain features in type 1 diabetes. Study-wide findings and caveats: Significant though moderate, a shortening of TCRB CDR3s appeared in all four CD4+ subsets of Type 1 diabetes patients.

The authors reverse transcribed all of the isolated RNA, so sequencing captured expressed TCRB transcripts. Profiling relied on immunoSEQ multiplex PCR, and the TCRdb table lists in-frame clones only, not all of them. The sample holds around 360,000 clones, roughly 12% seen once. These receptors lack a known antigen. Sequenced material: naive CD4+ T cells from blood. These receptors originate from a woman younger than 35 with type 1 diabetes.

CDR3 DNA sequence: TGTGCCAGCAGTTCGGGGTCCTACAATGAGCAGTTCTTC. This encodes CASSSGSYNEQFF. V and J are TRBV28 and TRBJ2-1; the D gene is possibly TRBD2 (5 bases). CDR1 and CDR2 from the germline V gene are MDHEN and SYDVKM. V was shortened by 4 bases and J by 1 base, with 5 bases between the two germline ends. CDR3 length: 13 amino acids.

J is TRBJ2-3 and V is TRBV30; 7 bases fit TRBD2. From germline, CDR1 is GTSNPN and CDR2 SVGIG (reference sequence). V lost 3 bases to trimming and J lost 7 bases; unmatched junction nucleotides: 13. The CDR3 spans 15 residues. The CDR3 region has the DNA TGTGCCTGGAGCGCCATGGGACTAAGATCTAATACGCAGTATTTT. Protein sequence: CAWSAMGLRSNTQYF.

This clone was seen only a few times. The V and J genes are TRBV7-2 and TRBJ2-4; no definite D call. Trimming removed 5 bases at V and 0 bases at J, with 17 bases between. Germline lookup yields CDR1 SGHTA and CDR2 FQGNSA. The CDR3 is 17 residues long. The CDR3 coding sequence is TGTGCCAGCAGCCCGCTCCCGCTTCAACTAGCCAAAAACATTCAGTACTTC. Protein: CASSPLPLQLAKNIQYF.

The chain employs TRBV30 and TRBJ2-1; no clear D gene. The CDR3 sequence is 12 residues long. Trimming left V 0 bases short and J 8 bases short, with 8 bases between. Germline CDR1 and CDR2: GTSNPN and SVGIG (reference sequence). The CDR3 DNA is TGTGCCTGGAGTGTCGTGAGCTATGAGCAGTTCTTC. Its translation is CAWSVVSYEQFF.

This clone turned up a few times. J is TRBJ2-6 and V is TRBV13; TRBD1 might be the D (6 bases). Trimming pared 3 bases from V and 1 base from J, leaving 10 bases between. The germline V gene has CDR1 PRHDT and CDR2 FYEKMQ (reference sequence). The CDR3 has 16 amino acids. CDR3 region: CASSLLDRSGANVLTF. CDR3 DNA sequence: TGTGCCAGCAGCTTGCTCGACAGGTCTGGGGCCAACGTCCTGACTTTC.

The CDR3 spells CASSSLAGGAYNEQFF. The DNA of the CDR3 is TGTGCCAGCAGCTCACTAGCGGGGGGGGCCTACAATGAGCAGTTCTTC. J is TRBJ2-1 and V is TRBV7-2; 13 bases are shared with TRBD2. CDR3 size: 16 residues. The ends lost 4 bases at V and 2 bases at J; junction bases unmatched: 2. Looked up from germline, CDR1 is SGHTA and CDR2 is FQGNSA. Using reference TRBV7-2 and TRBJ2-1 for the parts outside the CDR3, the full variable domain is GAGVSQSPSNKVTEKGKDVELRCDPISGHTALYWYRQSLGQGLEFLIYFQGNSAPDKSGLPSDRFSAERTGGSVSTLTIQRTQQEDSAVYLCASSSLAGGAYNEQFFGPGTRLTVL.

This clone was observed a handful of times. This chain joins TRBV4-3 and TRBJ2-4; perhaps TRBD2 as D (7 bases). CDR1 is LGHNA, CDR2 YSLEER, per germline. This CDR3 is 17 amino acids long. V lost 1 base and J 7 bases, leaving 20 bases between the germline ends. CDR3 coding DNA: TGCGCCAGCAGCCAAGCTATGGGGGGGCTATCTACGAACATTCAGTACTTC. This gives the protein CASSQAMGGLSTNIQYF.

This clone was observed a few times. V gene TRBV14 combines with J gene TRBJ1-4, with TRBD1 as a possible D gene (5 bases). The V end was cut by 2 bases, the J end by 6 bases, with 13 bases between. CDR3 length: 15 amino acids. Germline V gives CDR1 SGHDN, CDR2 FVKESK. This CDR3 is CASSQIWDSDEKLFF. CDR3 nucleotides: TGTGCCAGCAGCCAAATTTGGGACTCGGATGAAAAACTGTTTTTT.

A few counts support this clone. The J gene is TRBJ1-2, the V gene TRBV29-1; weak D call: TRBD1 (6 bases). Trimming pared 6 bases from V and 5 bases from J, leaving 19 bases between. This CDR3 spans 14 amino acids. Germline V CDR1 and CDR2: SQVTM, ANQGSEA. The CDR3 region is CSVGALQENYGYTF. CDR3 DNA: TGCAGCGTGGGGGCCTTACAGGAGAATTATGGCTACACCTTC.

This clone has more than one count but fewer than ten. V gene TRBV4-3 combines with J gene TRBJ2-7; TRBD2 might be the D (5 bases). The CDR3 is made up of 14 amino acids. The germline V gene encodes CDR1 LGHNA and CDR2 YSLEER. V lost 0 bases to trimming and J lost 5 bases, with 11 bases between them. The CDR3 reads CASSQDRGSHEQYF. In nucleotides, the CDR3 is TGCGCCAGCAGCCAAGATCGCGGGTCCCACGAGCAGTACTTC.

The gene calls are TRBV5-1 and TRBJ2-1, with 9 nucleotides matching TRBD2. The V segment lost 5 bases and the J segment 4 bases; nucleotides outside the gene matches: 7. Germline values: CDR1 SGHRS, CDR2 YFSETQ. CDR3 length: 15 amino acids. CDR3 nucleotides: TGCGCCAGCAGTATAGCGGGAGATCGATACAATGAGCAGTTCTTC. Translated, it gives CASSIAGDRYNEQFF.

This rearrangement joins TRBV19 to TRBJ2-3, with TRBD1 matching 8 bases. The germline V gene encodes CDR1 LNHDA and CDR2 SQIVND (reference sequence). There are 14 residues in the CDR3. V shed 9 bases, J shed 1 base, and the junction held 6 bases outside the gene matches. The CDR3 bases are TGTGCCAGCATTTCAGGGGGCGGCACAGATACGCAGTATTTT. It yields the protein CASISGGGTDTQYF.

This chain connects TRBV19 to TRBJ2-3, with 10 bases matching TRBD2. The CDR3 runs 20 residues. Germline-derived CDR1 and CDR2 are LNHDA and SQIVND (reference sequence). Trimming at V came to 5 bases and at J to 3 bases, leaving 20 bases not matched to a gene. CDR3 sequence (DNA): TGTGCCAGTAGTCGCGAACCCGGACTAGCGGTCGGCGGGGATACAGATACGCAGTATTTT. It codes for CASSREPGLAVGGDTDTQYF.

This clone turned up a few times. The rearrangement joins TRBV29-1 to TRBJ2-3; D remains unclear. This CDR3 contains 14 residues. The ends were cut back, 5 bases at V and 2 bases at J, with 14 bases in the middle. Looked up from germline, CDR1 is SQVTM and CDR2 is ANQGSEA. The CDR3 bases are TGCAGCGTTTGTTCTAACGCAAACACAGATACGCAGTATTTT. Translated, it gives CSVCSNANTDTQYF.

CDR3 DNA sequence: TGTGCCAGCAGTGAAAGCAGGTCGAACACTGAAGCTTTCTTT. Its protein product is CASSESRSNTEAFF. V usage is TRBV6-1 and J usage is TRBJ1-1, with D unresolved. Germline V gene lookup returns CDR1 MNHNS and CDR2 SASEGT. The V and J ends lost 2 bases and 1 base respectively, with 8 bases between them. CDR3 length: 14 amino acids.

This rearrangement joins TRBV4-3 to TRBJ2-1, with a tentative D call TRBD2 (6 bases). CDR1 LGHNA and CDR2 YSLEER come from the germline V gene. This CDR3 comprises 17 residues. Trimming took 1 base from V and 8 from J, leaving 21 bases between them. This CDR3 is CASSQAKGRPQVDEQFF. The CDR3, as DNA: TGCGCCAGCAGCCAAGCAAAGGGGAGGCCCCAGGTGGATGAGCAGTTCTTC.

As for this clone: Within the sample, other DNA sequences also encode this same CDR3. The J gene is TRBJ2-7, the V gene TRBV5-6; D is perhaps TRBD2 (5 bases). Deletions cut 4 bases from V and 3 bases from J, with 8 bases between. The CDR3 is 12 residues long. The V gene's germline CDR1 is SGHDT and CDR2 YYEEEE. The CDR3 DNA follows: TGTGCCAGCAGCCTCAGCGGCTACGAGCAGTACTTC. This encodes CASSLSGYEQYF.

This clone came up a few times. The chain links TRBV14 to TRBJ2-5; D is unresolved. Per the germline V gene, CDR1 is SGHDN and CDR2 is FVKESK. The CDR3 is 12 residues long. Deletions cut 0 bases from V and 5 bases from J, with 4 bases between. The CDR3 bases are TGTGCCAGCAGCCAAGACGAGGAGACCCAGTACTTC. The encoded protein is CASSQDEETQYF.

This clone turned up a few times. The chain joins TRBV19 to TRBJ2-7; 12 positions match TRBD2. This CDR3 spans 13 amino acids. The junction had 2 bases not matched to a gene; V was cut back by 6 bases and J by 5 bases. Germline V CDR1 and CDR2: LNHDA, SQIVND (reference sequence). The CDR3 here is CASRTSGSNEQYF. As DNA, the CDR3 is TGTGCCAGTAGGACTAGCGGGAGTAACGAGCAGTACTTC.

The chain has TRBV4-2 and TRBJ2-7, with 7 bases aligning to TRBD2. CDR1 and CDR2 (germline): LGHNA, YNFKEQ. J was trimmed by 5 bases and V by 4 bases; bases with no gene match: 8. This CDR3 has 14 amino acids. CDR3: CASSPGRELNEQYF. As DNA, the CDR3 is TGTGCCAGCAGCCCTGGGCGGGAGCTCAACGAGCAGTACTTC.